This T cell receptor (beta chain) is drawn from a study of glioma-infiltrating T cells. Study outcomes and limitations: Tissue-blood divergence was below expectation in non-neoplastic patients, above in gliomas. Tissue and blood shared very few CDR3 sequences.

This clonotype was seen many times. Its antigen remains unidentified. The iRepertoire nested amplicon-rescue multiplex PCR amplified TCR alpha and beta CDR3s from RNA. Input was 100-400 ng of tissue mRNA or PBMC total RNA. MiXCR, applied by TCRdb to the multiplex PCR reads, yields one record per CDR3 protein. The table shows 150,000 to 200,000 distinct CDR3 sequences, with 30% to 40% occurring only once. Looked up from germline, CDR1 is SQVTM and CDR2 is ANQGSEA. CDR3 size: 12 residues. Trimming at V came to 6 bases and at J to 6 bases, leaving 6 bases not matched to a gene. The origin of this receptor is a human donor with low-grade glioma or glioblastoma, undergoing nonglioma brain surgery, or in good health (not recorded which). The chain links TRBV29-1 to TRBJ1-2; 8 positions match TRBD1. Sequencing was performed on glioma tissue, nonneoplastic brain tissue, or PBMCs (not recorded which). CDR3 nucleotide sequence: TGCAGCGTCGGACAGGGAATGGATGGCTACACCTTC. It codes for CSVGQGMDGYTF.